One sample yielded the 18 T cell receptor beta chains listed below, sequenced in a study of OX40 agonist ivuxolimab in advanced cancers. Library construction relied on the immunoSEQ multiplex PCR assay. Drawn from immuneACCESS, this table holds only the in-frame rearrangements with V and J called that TCRdb kept. Clones are partly lost; checked studies trace under half to an unresolved V gene and leave the rest unexplained. The sample records tens of thousands of clones, about 87% of which are singletons. Roughly 0.66% of the sample comes from the top ten. The specimen was CD4+ or CD8+ T cells sorted from blood, collected in a trial of the OX40 agonist ivuxolimab. The receptors shown here come from an adult with an advanced solid tumor such as melanoma, head and neck, liver or kidney cancer.

In its sample, this clone was seen once. The V call is TRBV28, the J call TRBJ1-2; D perhaps matches TRBD1 (6 bases). Germline loops: CDR1 MDHEN, CDR2 SYDVKM. The CDR3 sequence is 13 residues long. V shed 6 bases and J shed 4 bases, with 12 bases lying between them. CDR3 bases: TGTGCCAGCAGGTCCGGGGGCAGCTATGGCTACACCTTC. This gives the protein CASRSGGSYGYTF.

In its sample, this clone was seen once. This sequence joins TRBV15 and TRBJ2-7; D not certain. The CDR3 spans 13 residues. Germline lookup yields CDR1 LNHNV and CDR2 YYDKDF (reference sequence). V lost 0 bases to trimming and J lost 5 bases, with 8 bases between them. CDR3 nucleotides: TGTGCCACCAGCAGAGATCCCCTCAACGAGCAGTACTTC. Translating it yields CATSRDPLNEQYF.

The chain couples TRBV5-6 to TRBJ2-5; possible D gene TRBD1, 5 bases. The CDR3 covers 13 residues. CDR1 SGHDT and CDR2 YYEEEE come from the germline V gene. Trimming took 0 bases from V and 6 from J, leaving 9 bases between them. In DNA form, the CDR3 reads TGTGCCAGCAGCTTGGGACAGCAGAAGACCCAGTACTTC. Amino acid sequence: CASSLGQQKTQYF.

The chain couples TRBV5-1 to TRBJ2-1; the D gene is possibly TRBD1 (5 bases). The CDR3 has 14 amino acids. V lost 0 bases, J lost 6 bases, and 10 bases lay in between. The germline gives CDR1 SGHRS, CDR2 YFSETQ. CDR3 DNA: TGCGCCAGCAGCTTGGGACAGCTTAGCAATGAGCAGTTCTTC. Translating it yields CASSLGQLSNEQFF.

The V gene is TRBV28, the J gene TRBJ2-7, with TRBD2 matching over 7 bases. This CDR3 spans 14 amino acids. Germline CDR1 and CDR2: MDHEN and SYDVKM. The junction had 7 bases not matched to a gene; V was cut back by 5 bases and J by 3 bases. The CDR3 region has the DNA TGTGCCAGCAGTCTGATGGGCGGGGGCTACGAGCAGTACTTC. Translating it yields CASSLMGGGYEQYF.

CDR3 nucleotide sequence: TGTGCCAGCAGCTTAGATCCGGGACAGGCGCTCAATGAGCAGTTCTTC. Translation gives CASSLDPGQALNEQFF. The chain is built from TRBV7-2 and TRBJ2-1; TRBD1 matches at 8 bases. With V trimmed by 1 base and J by 6 bases, 8 bases remained unmatched. Germline V gene lookup returns CDR1 SGHTA and CDR2 FQGNSA. The CDR3 extends over 16 amino acids. Filled out from reference TRBV7-2 and TRBJ2-1, the complete variable domain reads GAGVSQSPSNKVTEKGKDVELRCDPISGHTALYWYRQSLGQGLEFLIYFQGNSAPDKSGLPSDRFSAERTGGSVSTLTIQRTQQEDSAVYLCASSLDPGQALNEQFFGPGTRLTVL.

The chain is built from TRBV18 and TRBJ2-1; no definite D call. The CDR3 totals 13 residues. Trimming removed 6 bases at V and 4 bases at J, with 10 bases between. CDR1 is KGHSH, CDR2 LQKENI, per germline. This chain's CDR3 is CASSRDTYNEQFF. The CDR3 nucleotides are TGTGCCAGCTCGCGCGACACGTACAATGAGCAGTTCTTC.

CDR3 sequence (DNA): TGTGCCAGCAGTGGATTGAGAGGGGCGGCAGGAAACACCATATATTTT. The encoded protein is CASSGLRGAAGNTIYF. The chain has TRBV2 and TRBJ1-3; tentatively, D is TRBD1 (5 bases). With 4 bases removed from V and 4 bases from J, the gap between germline ends came to 17 bases. The V gene's germline CDR1 is SNHLY and CDR2 FYNNEI. CDR3 length: 16 amino acids.

J is TRBJ1-1 and V is TRBV5-4; D is perhaps TRBD1 (5 bases). V was shortened by 6 bases and J by 1 base, with 22 bases between the two germline ends. CDR3 length equals 17 residues. Germline V CDR1 and CDR2: SGHNT, YYREEE (reference sequence). CDR3: CASTPTGGGRANTEAFF. The CDR3 bases are TGTGCCAGCACCCCCACCGGGGGAGGGAGGGCGAACACTGAAGCTTTCTTT. Supplemented by reference TRBV5-4 and TRBJ1-1, the full variable domain reads ETGVTQSPTHLIKTRGQQVTLRCSSQSGHNTVSWYQQALGQGPQFIFQYYREEENGRGNFPPRFSGLQFPNYSSELNVNALELDDSALYLCASTPTGGGRANTEAFFGQGTRLTVV.

This chain's CDR3 is CASSARTAINYGYTF. The CDR3 DNA sequence: TGTGCCAGCAGCGCCCGGACAGCAATTAACTATGGCTACACCTTC. This chain connects TRBV9 to TRBJ1-2; perhaps TRBD1 as D (6 bases). The CDR3 contains 15 residues. Germline V CDR1 and CDR2: SGDLS, YYNGEE. The V end was cut by 3 bases, the J end by 1 base, with 13 bases between.

The genes are TRBV7-6 and TRBJ2-7, with 8 bases fitting TRBD2. This CDR3 region has 14 residues. The V segment lost 3 bases and the J segment 7 bases; nucleotides outside the gene matches: 8. CDR1 is SGHVS and CDR2 is FNYEAQ in the germline V gene. The CDR3 DNA sequence: TGTGCCAGCAGCTTCCAATTCGAGCGGGGGGAGCAGTACTTC. It specifies CASSFQFERGEQYF.

This clone was found a few times. This sequence joins TRBV5-6 and TRBJ2-7; D perhaps matches TRBD1 (5 bases). Germline-derived CDR1 and CDR2 are SGHDT and YYEEEE. Trimming took 7 bases from V and 6 from J, leaving 11 bases between them. CDR3 size: 11 residues. CDR3 sequence: CASQGFREQYF. The CDR3 nucleotides are TGTGCCAGCCAGGGATTTCGCGAGCAGTACTTC.

Only one count was recorded for this clone. V gene TRBV28 combines with J gene TRBJ2-7; a weak D match, TRBD2 (5 bases). The CDR3 totals 13 residues. Germline V CDR1 and CDR2: MDHEN, SYDVKM. Trimming took 7 bases from V and 4 from J, leaving 14 bases between them. CDR3 protein: CASNAPGGYEQYF. As DNA, the CDR3 is TGTGCCAGCAACGCCCCTGGCGGGTACGAGCAGTACTTC.

This sequence joins TRBV5-1 and TRBJ1-5, with D unclear. CDR1 and CDR2 from the germline V gene are SGHRS and YFSETQ. This CDR3 is built from 14 residues. Trimming stripped 1 base from V and 5 bases from J, with 10 bases between. The CDR3 nucleotides are TGCGCCAGCAGCTTGACTGGAAAAGATCAGCCCCAGCATTTT. Its translation is CASSLTGKDQPQHF.

The gene calls are TRBV7-9 and TRBJ2-5, with D possibly TRBD2 on 6 matching bases. The J call is uncertain, as TRBJ2-7 better fits the DNA end. CDR3 length: 16 residues. In germline, CDR1 is SEHNR, CDR2 FQNEAQ (reference sequence). The CDR3 DNA follows: TGTGCCAGCAGTTCTGGGGACTTCTCCTTTTCCTACGAGCAGTACTTC. It specifies CASSSGDFSFSYEQYF.

The rearrangement uses TRBV18 and TRBJ2-2, with D uncertain. CDR3 length: 13 residues. V lost 4 bases, J lost 5 bases, and 8 bases lay in between. The germline V gene has CDR1 KGHSH and CDR2 LQKENI. CDR3 bases: TGTGCCAGCTCACGAAGGTTGACCGGGGAGCTGTTTTTT. This encodes CASSRRLTGELFF.

The V call is TRBV5-4, the J call TRBJ2-5; no firm D call. The germline V and J ends were trimmed by 0 bases and 2 bases, with 11 bases remaining between them. CDR3 length: 15 residues. The germline gives CDR1 SGHNT, CDR2 YYREEE (reference sequence). Here the CDR3 reads CASSLGPHPQETQYF. The CDR3 DNA is TGTGCCAGCAGCTTGGGCCCACACCCTCAAGAGACCCAGTACTTC.

The rearrangement uses TRBV10-3 and TRBJ2-3, with 8 bases that match TRBD1. J was trimmed by 5 bases and V by 4 bases; bases with no gene match: 2. There are 13 residues in the CDR3. From germline, CDR1 is ENHRY and CDR2 SYGVKD. The CDR3 coding sequence is TGTGCCATCAGTGCAGGGGGCGGAGATACGCAGTATTTT. It translates to CAISAGGGDTQYF.